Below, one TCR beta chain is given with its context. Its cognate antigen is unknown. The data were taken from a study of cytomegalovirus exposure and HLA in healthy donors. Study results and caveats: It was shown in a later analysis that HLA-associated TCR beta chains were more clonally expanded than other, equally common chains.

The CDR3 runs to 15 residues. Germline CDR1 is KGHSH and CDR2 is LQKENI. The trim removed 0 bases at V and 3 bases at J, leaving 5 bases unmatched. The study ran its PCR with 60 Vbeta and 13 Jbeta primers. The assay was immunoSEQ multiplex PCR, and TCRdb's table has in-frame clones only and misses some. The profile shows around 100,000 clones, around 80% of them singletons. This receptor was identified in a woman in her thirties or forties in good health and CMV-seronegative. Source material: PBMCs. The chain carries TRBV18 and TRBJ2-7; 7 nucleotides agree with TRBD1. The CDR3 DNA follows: TGTGCCAGCTCACCACCGGGACCAGGGGGCTACGAGCAGTACTTC. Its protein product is CASSPPGPGGYEQYF.